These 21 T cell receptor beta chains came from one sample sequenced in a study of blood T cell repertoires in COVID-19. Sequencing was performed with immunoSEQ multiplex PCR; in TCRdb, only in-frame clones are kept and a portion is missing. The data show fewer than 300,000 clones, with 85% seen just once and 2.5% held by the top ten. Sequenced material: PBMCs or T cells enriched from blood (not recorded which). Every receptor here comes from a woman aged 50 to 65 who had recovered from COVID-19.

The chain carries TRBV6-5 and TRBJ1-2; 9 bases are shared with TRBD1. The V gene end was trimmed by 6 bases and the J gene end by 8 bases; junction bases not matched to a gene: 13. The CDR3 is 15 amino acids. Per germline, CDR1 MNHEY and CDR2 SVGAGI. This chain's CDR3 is CASRDPGQGGRGYTF. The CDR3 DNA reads TGTGCCAGCAGGGACCCGGGACAGGGAGGTCGGGGCTACACCTTC.

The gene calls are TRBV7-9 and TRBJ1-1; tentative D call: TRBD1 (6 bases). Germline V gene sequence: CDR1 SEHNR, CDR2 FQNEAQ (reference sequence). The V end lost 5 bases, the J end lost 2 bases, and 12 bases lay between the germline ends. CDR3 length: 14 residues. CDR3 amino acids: CASSPDRRNTEAFF. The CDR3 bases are TGTGCCAGCAGCCCCGACAGGCGTAACACTGAAGCTTTCTTT.

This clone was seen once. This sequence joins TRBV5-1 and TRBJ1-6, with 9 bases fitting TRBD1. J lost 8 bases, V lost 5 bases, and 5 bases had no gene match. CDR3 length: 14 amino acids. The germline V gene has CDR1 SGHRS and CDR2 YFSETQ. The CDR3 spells CASRLDRGYSPLHF. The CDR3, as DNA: TGCGCCAGCAGGTTAGACAGGGGGTATTCACCCCTCCACTTT.

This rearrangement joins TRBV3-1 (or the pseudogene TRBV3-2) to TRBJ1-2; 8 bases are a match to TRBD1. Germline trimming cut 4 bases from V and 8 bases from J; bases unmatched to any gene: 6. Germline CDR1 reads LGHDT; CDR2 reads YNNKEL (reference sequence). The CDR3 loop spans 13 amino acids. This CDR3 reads CASSPGQGKGYTF. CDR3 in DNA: TGTGCCAGCAGCCCCGGACAGGGCAAAGGCTACACCTTC.

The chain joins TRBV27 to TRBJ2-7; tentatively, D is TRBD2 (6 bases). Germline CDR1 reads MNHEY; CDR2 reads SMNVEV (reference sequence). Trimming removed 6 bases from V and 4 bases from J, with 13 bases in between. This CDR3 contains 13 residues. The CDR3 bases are TGTGCCAGCAGAGGCTGGGGGGTGTACGAGCAGTACTTC. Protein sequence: CASRGWGVYEQYF.

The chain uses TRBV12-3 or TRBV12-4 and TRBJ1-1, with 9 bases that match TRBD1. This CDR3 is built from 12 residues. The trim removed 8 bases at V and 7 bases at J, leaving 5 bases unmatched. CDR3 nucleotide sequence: TGTGCCAGCGGGGGACAGGGCGTTGAAGCTTTCTTT. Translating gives CASGGQGVEAFF.

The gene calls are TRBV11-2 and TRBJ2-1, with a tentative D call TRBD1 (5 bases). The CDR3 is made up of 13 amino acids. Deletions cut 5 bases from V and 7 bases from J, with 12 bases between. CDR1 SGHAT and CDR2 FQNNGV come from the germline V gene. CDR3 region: CASSRSQVNEQFF. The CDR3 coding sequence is TGTGCCAGCAGCAGATCACAGGTTAATGAGCAGTTCTTC.

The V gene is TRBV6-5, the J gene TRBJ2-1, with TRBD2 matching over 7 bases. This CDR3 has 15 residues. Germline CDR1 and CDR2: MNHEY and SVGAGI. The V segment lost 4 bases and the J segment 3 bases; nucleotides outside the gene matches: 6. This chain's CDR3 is CASSSGSGLYNEQFF. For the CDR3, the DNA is TGTGCCAGCAGTTCAGGTAGCGGGCTCTACAATGAGCAGTTCTTC.

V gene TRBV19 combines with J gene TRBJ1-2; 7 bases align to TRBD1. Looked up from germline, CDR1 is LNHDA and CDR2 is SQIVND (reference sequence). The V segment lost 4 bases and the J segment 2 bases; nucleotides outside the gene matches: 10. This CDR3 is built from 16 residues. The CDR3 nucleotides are TGTGCCAGTAGTACCCTAATCGGCAGGGGGAACTATGGCTACACCTTC. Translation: CASSTLIGRGNYGYTF.

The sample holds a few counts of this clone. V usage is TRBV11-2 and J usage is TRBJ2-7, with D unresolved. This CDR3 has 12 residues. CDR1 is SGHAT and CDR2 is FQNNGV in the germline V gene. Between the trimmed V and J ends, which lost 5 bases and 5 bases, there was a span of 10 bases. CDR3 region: CASSPLVHEQYF. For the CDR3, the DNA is TGTGCCAGCAGCCCGTTAGTCCACGAGCAGTACTTC.

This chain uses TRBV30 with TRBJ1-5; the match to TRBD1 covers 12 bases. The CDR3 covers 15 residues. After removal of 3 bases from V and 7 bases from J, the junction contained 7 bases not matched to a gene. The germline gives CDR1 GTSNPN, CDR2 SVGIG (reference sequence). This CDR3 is CAWRKGTGGRQPQHF. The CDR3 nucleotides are TGTGCCTGGAGAAAAGGGACAGGGGGCCGCCAGCCCCAGCATTTT.

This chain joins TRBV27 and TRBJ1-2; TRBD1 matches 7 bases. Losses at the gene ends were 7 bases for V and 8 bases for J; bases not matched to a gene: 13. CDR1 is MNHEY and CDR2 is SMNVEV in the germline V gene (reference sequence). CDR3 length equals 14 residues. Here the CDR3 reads CASKTDRAGIGYTF. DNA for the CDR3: TGTGCCAGCAAAACCGACAGGGCCGGGATCGGCTACACCTTC.

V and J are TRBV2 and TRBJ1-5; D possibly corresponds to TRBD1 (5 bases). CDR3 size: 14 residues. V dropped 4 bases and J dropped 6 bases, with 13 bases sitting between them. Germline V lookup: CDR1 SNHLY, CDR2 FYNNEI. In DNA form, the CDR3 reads TGTGCCAGCAGTGGGATGCAGGGTACTCAGCCCCAGCATTTT. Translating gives CASSGMQGTQPQHF.

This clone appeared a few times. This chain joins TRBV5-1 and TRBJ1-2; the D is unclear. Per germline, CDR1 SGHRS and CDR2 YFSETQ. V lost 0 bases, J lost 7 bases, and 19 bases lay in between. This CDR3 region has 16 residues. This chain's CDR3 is CASSLGIGISHSGYTF. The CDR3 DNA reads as TGCGCCAGCAGCTTGGGAATAGGCATTTCCCACAGTGGCTACACCTTC. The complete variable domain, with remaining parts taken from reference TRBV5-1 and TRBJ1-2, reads KAGVTQTPRYLIKTRGQQVTLSCSPISGHRSVSWYQQTPGQGLQFLFEYFSETQRNKGNFPGRFSGRQFSNSRSEMNVSTLELGDSALYLCASSLGIGISHSGYTFGSGTRLTVV.

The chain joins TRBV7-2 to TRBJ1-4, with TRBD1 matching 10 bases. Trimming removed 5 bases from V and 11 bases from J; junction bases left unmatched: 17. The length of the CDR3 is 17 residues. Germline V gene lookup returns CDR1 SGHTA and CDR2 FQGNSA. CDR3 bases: TGTGCCAGCAGCCCAAGTGGACAGGGGGGGCAAATTGGGAAACTGTTTTTT. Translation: CASSPSGQGGQIGKLFF. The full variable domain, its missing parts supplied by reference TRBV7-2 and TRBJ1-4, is GAGVSQSPSNKVTEKGKDVELRCDPISGHTALYWYRQSLGQGLEFLIYFQGNSAPDKSGLPSDRFSAERTGGSVSTLTIQRTQQEDSAVYLCASSPSGQGGQIGKLFFGSGTQLSVL.

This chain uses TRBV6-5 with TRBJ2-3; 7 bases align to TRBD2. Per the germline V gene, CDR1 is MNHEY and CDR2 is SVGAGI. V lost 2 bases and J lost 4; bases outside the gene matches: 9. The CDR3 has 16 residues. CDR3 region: CASSYGRGLQPDTQYF. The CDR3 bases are TGTGCCAGCAGTTACGGGCGGGGGTTGCAGCCAGATACGCAGTATTTT.

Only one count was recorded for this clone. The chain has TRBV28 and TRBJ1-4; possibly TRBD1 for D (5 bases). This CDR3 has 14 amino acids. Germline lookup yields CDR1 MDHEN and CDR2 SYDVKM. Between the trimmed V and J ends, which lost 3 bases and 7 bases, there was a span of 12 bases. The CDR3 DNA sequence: TGTGCCAGCAGTTTGACAGCCCTGGGTGAAAAACTGTTTTTT. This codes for CASSLTALGEKLFF. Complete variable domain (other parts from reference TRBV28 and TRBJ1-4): DVKVTQSSRYLVKRTGEKVFLECVQDMDHENMFWYRQDPGLGLRLIYFSYDVKMKEKGDIPEGYSVSREKKERFSLILESASTNQTSMYLCASSLTALGEKLFFGSGTQLSVL.

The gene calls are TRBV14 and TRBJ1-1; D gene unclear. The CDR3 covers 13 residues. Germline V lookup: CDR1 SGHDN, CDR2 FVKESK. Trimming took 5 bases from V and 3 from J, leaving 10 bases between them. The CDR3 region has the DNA TGTGCCAGCAGCTTTGGCTTGGACACTGAAGCTTTCTTT. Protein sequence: CASSFGLDTEAFF.

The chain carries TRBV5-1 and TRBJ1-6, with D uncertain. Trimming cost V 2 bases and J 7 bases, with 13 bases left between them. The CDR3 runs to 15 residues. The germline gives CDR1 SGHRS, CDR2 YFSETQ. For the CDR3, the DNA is TGCGCCAGCAGCTTCTTTGAAAGAGGCAATTCACCCCTCCACTTT. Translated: CASSFFERGNSPLHF.

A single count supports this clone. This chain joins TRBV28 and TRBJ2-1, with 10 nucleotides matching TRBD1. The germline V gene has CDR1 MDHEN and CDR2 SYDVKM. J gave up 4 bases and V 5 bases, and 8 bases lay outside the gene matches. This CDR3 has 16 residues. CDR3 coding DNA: TGTGCCAGCAGTCCAGGGACAGGGGAGTTTTACAATGAGCAGTTCTTC. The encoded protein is CASSPGTGEFYNEQFF.

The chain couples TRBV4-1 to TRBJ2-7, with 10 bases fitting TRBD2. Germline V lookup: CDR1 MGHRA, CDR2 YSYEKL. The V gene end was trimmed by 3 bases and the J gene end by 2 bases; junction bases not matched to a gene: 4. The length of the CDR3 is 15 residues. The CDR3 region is CASSQIAGGTYEQYF. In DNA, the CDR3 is TGCGCCAGCAGCCAGATAGCGGGGGGCACCTACGAGCAGTACTTC.